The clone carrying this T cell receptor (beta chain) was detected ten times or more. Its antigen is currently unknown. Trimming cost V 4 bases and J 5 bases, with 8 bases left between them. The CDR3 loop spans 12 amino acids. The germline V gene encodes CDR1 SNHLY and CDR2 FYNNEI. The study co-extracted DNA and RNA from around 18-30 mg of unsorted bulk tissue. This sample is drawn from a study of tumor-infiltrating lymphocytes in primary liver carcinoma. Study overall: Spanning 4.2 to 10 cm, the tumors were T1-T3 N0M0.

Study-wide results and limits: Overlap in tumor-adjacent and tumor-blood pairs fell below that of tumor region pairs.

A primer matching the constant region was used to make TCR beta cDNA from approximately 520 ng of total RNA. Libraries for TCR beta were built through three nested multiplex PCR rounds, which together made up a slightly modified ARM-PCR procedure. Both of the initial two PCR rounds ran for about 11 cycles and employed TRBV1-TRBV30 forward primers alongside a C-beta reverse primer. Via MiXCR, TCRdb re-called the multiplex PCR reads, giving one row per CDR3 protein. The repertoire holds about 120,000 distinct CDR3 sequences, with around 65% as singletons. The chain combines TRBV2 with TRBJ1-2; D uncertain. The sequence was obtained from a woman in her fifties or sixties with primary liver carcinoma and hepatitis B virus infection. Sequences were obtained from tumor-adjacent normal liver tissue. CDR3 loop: CASSGAGYGYTF. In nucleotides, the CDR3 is TGTGCCAGCAGTGGGGCAGGTTATGGCTACACCTTC.